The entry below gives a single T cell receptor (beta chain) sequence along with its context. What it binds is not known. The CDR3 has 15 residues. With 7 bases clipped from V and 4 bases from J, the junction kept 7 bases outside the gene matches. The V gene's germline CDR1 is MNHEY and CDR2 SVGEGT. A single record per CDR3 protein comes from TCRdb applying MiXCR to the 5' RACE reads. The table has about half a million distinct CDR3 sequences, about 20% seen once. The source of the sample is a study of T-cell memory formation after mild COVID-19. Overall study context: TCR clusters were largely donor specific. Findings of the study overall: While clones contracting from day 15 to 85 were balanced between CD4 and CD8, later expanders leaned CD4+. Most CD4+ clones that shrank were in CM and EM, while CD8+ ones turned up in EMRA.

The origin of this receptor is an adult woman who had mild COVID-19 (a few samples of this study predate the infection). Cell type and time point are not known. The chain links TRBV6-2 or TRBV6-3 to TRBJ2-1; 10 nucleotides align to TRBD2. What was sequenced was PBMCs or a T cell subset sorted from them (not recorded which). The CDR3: CASTLAGELYNEQFF. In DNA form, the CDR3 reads TGTGCCAGCACCCTAGCGGGAGAGTTGTACAATGAGCAGTTCTTC.